This T cell receptor (beta chain) appears in the sequencing data of a study of cytomegalovirus exposure and HLA in healthy donors. Across the study: The 120 validation repertoires matched the approximately 670 first-cohort repertoires in platform, a later analysis reported. Points from the study as a whole: It was about 180 TCR beta chains that were listed as cytomegalovirus-associated. According to a subsequent analysis, TCR clusters identified in the first cohort showed a tendency to co-occur across the approximately 120 validation repertoires.

Sequencing was performed with immunoSEQ multiplex PCR; in TCRdb, only in-frame clones are kept and a portion is missing. Seen here are approximately 49,000 clones, almost 95% observed once, and the top ten hold roughly 1.4%. As for this clone: What it recognizes is unknown.

CDR1 is LGHNA, CDR2 YSLEER, per germline. CDR3 length equals 16 residues. V lost 1 base and J 4 bases, leaving 17 bases between the germline ends. The sequenced sample was PBMCs. This receptor was taken from a man aged 18 to 29 in good health and CMV-seronegative. V and J are TRBV4-3 and TRBJ2-7; no clear D. CDR3 DNA sequence: TGCGCCAGCAGCCAAGGGCAGGCCCTCTATCGTTACGAGCAGTACTTC. It codes for CASSQGQALYRYEQYF.